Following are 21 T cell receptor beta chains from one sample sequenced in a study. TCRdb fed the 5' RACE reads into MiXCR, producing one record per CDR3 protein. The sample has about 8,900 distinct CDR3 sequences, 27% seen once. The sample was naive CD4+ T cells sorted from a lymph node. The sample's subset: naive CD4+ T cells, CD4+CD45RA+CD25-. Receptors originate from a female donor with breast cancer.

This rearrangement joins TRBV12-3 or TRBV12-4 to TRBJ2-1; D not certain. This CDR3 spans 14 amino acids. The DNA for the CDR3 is TGTGCTGGCAGTTTGACCCCTCATCACAATGAGCAGTTCTTC. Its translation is CAGSLTPHHNEQFF.

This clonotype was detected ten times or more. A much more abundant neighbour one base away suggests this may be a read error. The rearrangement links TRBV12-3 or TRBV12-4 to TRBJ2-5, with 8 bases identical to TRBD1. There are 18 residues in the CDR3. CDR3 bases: TGTGCCAGCAGTCCCAACAGGGGGACTGGAGGAGATCAAGAGACCCACTACTTC. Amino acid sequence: CASSPNRGTGGDQETHYF.

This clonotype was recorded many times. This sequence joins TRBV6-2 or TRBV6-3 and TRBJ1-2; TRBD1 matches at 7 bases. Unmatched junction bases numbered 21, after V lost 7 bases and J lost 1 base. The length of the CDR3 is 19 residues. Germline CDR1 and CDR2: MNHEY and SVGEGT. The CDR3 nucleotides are TGTGCCAGCACCTATTCCGGGACAGCGTCCAGCAATAATAACTATGGCTACACCTTC. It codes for CASTYSGTASSNNNYGYTF.

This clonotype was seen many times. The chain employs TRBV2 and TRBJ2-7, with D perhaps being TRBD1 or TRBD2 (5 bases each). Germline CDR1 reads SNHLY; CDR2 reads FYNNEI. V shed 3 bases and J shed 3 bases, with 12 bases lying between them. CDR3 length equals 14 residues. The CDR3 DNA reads TGTGCCAGCAGTGAGGGGACGACCTACTACGAGCAGTACTTC. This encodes CASSEGTTYYEQYF.

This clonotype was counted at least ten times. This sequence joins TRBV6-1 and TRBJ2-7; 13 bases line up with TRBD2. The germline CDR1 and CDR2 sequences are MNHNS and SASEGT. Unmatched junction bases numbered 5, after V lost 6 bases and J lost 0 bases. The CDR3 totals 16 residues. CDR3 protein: CASSLTSGRYSYEQYF. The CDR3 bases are TGTGCCAGCAGCTTGACTAGCGGGAGGTACTCCTACGAGCAGTACTTC.

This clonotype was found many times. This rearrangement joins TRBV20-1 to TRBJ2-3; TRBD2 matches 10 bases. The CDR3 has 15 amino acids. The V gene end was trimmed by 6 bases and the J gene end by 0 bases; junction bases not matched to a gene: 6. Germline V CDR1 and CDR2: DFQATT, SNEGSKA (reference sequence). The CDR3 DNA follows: TGCAGTGCCCCAGGACTAGCGGTGAGCACAGATACGCAGTATTTT. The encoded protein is CSAPGLAVSTDTQYF.

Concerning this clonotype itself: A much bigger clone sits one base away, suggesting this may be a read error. The CDR3: CASSFEPDTGANVLTF. The DNA of the CDR3 is TGTGCCAGCAGTTTTGAGCCCGATACTGGGGCCAACGTCCTGACTTTC. J is TRBJ2-6 and V is TRBV27; no firm D call. V lost 3 bases, J lost 2 bases, and 11 bases lay in between. Germline CDR1 reads MNHEY; CDR2 reads SMNVEV (reference sequence). The CDR3 runs 16 residues.

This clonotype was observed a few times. The CDR3 loop reads CASRRQGAYNSPLHF. Written as DNA, the CDR3 is TGTGCCAGCAGACGACAGGGGGCCTATAATTCACCCCTCCACTTT. J is TRBJ1-6 and V is TRBV19, with 9 bases identical to TRBD1. The CDR3 contains 15 residues. CDR1 LNHDA and CDR2 SQIVND come from the germline V gene (reference sequence). J gave up 2 bases and V 9 bases, and 5 bases lay outside the gene matches.

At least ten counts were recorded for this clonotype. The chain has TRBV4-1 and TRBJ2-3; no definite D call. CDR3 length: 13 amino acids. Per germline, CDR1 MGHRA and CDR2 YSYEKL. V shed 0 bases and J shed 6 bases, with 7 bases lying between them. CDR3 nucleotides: TGCGCCAGCAGCCAAGATCTATCGGATACGCAGTATTTT. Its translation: CASSQDLSDTQYF.

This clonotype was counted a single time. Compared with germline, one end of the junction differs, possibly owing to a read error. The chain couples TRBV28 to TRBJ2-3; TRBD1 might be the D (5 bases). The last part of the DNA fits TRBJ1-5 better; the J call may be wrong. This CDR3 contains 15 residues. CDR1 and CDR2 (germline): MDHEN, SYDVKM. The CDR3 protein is CANSAPRGSTDTQHF. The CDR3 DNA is TGTGCCAACAGTGCCCCTCGGGGGAGCACAGATACCCAGCATTTT.

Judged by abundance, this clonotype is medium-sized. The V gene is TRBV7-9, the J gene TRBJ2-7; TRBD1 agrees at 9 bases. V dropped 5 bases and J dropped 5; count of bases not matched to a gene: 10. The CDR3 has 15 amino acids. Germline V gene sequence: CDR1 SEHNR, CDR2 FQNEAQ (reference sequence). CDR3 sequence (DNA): TGTGCCAGCAGCCCTGGACAGGGGAATACTCACGAGCAGTACTTC. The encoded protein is CASSPGQGNTHEQYF.

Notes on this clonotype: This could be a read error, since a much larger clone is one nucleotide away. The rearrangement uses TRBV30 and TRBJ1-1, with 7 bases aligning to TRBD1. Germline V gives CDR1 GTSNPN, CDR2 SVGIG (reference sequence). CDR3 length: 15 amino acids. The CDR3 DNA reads TGTGCCTGGAGCGCTACGCCCAGGGGGAACACTGAAGCTCTCTTT. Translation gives CAWSATPRGNTEALF.

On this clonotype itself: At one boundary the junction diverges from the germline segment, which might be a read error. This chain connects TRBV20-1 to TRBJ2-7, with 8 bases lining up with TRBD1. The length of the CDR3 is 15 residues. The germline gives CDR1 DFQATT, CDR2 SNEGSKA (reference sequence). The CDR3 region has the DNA TGCGGTGCGTCAGAGATACAGGGACAGGCCTACGAGCAGTACTTC. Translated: CGASEIQGQAYEQYF.

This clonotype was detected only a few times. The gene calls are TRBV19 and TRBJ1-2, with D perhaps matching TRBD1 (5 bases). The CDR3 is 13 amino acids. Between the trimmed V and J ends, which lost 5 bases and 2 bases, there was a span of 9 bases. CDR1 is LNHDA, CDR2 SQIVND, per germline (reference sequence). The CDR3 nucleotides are TGTGCCAGTAGTCAGGGACGGAACTATGGCTACACCTTC. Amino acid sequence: CASSQGRNYGYTF.

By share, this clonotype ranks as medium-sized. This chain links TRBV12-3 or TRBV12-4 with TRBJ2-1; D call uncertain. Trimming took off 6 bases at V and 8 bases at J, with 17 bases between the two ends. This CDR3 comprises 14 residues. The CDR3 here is CASSLTAAMDEQFF. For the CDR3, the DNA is TGTGCCAGCAGCCTTACCGCCGCGATGGATGAGCAGTTCTTC.

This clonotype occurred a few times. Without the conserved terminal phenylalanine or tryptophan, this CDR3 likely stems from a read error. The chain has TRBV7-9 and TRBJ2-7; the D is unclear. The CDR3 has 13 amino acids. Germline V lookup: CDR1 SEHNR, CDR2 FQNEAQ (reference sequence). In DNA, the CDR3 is TGCGCCAGCAGCTCCGGACGAGCCTACGAGCAGTACTCC. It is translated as CASSSGRAYEQYS.

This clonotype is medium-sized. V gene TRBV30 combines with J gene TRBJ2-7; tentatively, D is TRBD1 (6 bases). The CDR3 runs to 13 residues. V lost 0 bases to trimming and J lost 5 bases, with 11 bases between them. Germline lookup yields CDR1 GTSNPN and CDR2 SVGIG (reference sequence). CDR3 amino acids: CAWSVGGVHEQYF. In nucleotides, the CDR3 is TGTGCCTGGAGTGTTGGGGGCGTCCACGAGCAGTACTTC. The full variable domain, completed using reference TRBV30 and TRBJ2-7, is SQTIHQWPATLVQPVGSPLSLECTVEGTSNPNLYWYRQAAGRGLQLLFYSVGIGQISSEVPQNLSASRPQDRQFILSSKKLLLSDSGFYLCAWSVGGVHEQYFGPGTRLTVT.

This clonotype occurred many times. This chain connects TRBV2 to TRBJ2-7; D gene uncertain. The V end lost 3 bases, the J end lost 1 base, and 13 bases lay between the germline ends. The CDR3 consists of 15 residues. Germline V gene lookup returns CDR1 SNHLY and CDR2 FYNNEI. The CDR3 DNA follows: TGTGCCAGCAGTGAGAGAATGGTCAGATCCTACGAGCAGTACTTC. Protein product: CASSERMVRSYEQYF.

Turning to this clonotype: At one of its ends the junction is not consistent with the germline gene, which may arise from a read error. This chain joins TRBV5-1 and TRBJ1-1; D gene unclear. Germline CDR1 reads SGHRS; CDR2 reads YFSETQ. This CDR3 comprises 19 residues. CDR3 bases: TGCGCCAGCAGGATAGAACAGAGGCCAAGAAATTTTATGAACACTAAAGCTTTCTTT. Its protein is CASRIEQRPRNFMNTKAFF. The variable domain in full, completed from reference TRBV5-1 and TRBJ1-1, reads KAGVTQTPRYLIKTRGQQVTLSCSPISGHRSVSWYQQTPGQGLQFLFEYFSETQRNKGNFPGRFSGRQFSNSRSEMNVSTLELGDSALYLCASRIEQRPRNFMNTKAFFGQGTRLTVV.

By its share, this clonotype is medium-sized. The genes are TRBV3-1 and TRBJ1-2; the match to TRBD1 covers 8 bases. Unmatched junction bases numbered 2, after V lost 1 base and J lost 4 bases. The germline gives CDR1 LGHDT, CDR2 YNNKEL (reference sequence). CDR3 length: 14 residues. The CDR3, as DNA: TGTGCCAGCAGCCAAGGACAGGGGCCCTATGGCTACACCTTC. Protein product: CASSQGQGPYGYTF.

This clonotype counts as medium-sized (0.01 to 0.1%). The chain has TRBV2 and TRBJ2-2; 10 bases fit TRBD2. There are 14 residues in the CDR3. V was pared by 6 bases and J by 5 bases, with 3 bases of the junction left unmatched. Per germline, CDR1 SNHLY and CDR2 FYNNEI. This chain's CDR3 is CASRVAGGTGELFF. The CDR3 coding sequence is TGTGCCAGCAGGGTAGCGGGAGGAACCGGGGAGCTGTTTTTT.